What follows describes a single TCR beta chain. These data originate in a study of blood T cell repertoires in COVID-19. The wider study: Collection of acute and convalescent COVID-19 samples took place in the United States, Italy and Spain.

Original processing notes: Using reference gene primer amplification, nucleated cell counts were estimated. Libraries were prepared by immunoSEQ multiplex PCR; TCRdb keeps only in-frame clonotypes and omits some of them. The DNA gave D and trimming, while V, J and clone size come from that table. The sample consists of over 95,000 clones, 75% to 90% of them appearing once. The V end was cut by 2 bases, the J end by 0 bases, with 10 bases between. The CDR3 has 15 residues. Germline V gene data show CDR1 as MNHEY and CDR2 as SVGEGT. This chain links TRBV6-2 or TRBV6-3 with TRBJ1-1, with D possibly being TRBD1 (5 bases). Sequencing used peripheral blood. The clonotype comes from a human donor with acute or convalescent COVID-19. The donor label of this sample is uncertain. The CDR3 DNA follows: TGTGCCAGCAGTTACGGGCAGGGAATGAACACTGAAGCTTTCTTT. Its protein is CASSYGQGMNTEAFF.